Below are 20 T cell receptor beta chains sequenced from a single sample in a study of CXCR3-negative and CXCR3-positive naive CD8 T cells. All TRB cDNA libraries came from 5' RACE performed with UMI labels. Using the 5' RACE reads, TCRdb records one entry per CDR3 protein without DNA. This sample's table reports tens of thousands of distinct CDR3 sequences. The sample was naive CXCR3- CD8+ T cells from blood. Documented subset: CD45RO-CCR7+CD27+CD95- naive CD8+ T cells lacking CXCR3 (TNR3-). These receptor sequences come from a human donor in good health. Some clones in this sample may be carry-over from other donors' samples.

V is TRBV19 and J is TRBJ1-1; the D gene TCRdb calls, TRBD1, cannot be checked with no DNA. The CDR3 loop spans 15 amino acids. CDR1 LNHDA and CDR2 SQIVND come from the germline V gene (reference sequence). The chain's CDR3 is CASSSPTGLGTEAFF.

Considering frequency, this clonotype is medium-sized. The chain couples TRBV30 to TRBJ2-7; the TRBD1 assignment by TCRdb is unverifiable without DNA. This CDR3 is 14 amino acids long. Germline CDR1 and CDR2: GTSNPN and SVGIG (reference sequence). The CDR3 loop reads CAWSPGTGNYEQYF.

The chain carries TRBV2 and TRBJ1-6; there is no DNA to check the TCRdb D call of TRBD1. In germline, CDR1 is SNHLY, CDR2 FYNNEI. CDR3 length: 15 amino acids. CDR3 region: CASSPGTGGNSPLHF.

The chain employs TRBV7-2 and TRBJ2-1; without DNA, the TCRdb call of TRBD1 cannot be checked. Germline values: CDR1 SGHTA, CDR2 FQGNSA. CDR3 length: 14 amino acids. This chain's CDR3 is CASSLAAGANEQFF.

The chain combines TRBV6-5 with TRBJ2-3. The CDR3 runs 15 residues. Per germline, CDR1 MNHEY and CDR2 SVGAGI. This CDR3 is CASSVTTESTDTQYF.

This rearrangement joins TRBV6-6 to TRBJ2-7. This CDR3 is 13 amino acids long. Germline lookup yields CDR1 MNHNY and CDR2 SVGAGI (reference sequence). The CDR3 is CASSYILSYEQYF.

This chain uses TRBV27 with TRBJ2-7. Germline CDR1 MNHEY, CDR2 SMNVEV (reference sequence). The CDR3 totals 14 residues. CDR3 loop: CASSLGGATYEQYF.

The chain has TRBV29-1 and TRBJ1-1. CDR1 and CDR2 (germline): SQVTM, ANQGSEA. This CDR3 region has 12 residues. The CDR3 is CSVPDPNTEAFF.

The chain combines TRBV9 with TRBJ1-1. This CDR3 comprises 13 residues. Germline V lookup: CDR1 SGDLS, CDR2 YYNGEE. The CDR3 region is CASSNRQNTEAFF.

The chain recombines TRBV25-1 with TRBJ1-3. Germline-derived CDR1 and CDR2 are MGHDK and SYGVNS. The CDR3 contains 15 residues. The CDR3 loop is CASSDGGISGNTIYF.

This CDR3 reads CAISESKLAGPDNEQFF. The chain combines TRBV10-3 with TRBJ2-1; checking the TCRdb D call of TRBD2 is not possible without DNA. CDR1 is ENHRY and CDR2 is SYGVKD in the germline V gene. The CDR3 consists of 17 residues.

The genes are TRBV4-2 and TRBJ2-7; the TRBD2 assignment by TCRdb is unverifiable without DNA. There are 16 residues in the CDR3. Germline V CDR1 and CDR2: LGHNA, YNFKEQ. CDR3 protein: CASSPFLASASYEQYF.

This chain uses TRBV5-1 with TRBJ2-1; TCRdb outputs TRBD2, but without DNA this stays unchecked. The CDR3 is 15 amino acids. Germline CDR1 is SGHRS and CDR2 is YFSETQ. The CDR3 is CASTDGGGVYNEQFF.

The genes are TRBV20-1 and TRBJ1-2; without DNA, the TCRdb call of TRBD1 cannot be checked. This CDR3 region has 12 residues. Germline V gene data show CDR1 as DFQATT and CDR2 as SNEGSKA (reference sequence). The CDR3 region is CSAKGAGYGYTF.

The rearrangement links TRBV7-9 to TRBJ2-7; TCRdb picks TRBD1, but there is no DNA to check that call. There are 15 residues in the CDR3. Per the germline V gene, CDR1 is SEHNR and CDR2 is FQNEAQ (reference sequence). CDR3 in amino acids: CASSPPLPGSYEQYF.

The chain combines TRBV7-3 with TRBJ2-7; TCRdb returns TRBD2, unconfirmable since there is no DNA. The CDR3 consists of 15 residues. The germline gives CDR1 SGHTA, CDR2 FQGTGA. CDR3 sequence reads: CASSPGLAGSYEQYF.

The chain recombines TRBV4-1 with TRBJ1-1. CDR1 is MGHRA, CDR2 YSYEKL, per germline. This CDR3 is 15 amino acids long. CDR3 region: CASSLRTVWDTEAFF.

V gene TRBV7-8 combines with J gene TRBJ2-2; TCRdb proposes TRBD2, but this gene call is untestable without DNA. Germline V gives CDR1 SGHVS, CDR2 FQNEAQ. The CDR3 length is 16 residues. The CDR3 sequence is CASSAGWGRSLGELFF.

The chain joins TRBV25-1 to TRBJ2-7; TCRdb outputs TRBD2, but without DNA this stays unchecked. In germline, CDR1 is MGHDK, CDR2 SYGVNS. This CDR3 region has 16 residues. CDR3 loop: CASSDIRAPVSYEQYF.

This rearrangement joins TRBV11-2 to TRBJ2-5; TCRdb outputs TRBD2, but without DNA this stays unchecked. The CDR3 length is 19 residues. Germline CDR1 and CDR2: SGHAT and FQNNGV. CDR3 sequence reads: CASSLDPRGSGVDQETQYF.